Listed below are T cell receptor beta chains from one sample, sequenced in a study of T cell responses to AZD1222 COVID-19 vaccine. This table comes from immunoSEQ multiplex PCR, and its TCRdb copy is limited to in-frame clones, with some not included. The sample has about 120,000 clones, 90% to 95% seen once. The specimen was peripheral blood, collected on day 0 of AZD1222 vaccination. Source of these receptors: an adult in good health. Each CDR3 is given with its conserved first and last residue. D genes are given only for firm matches. A clone size is listed for some rows: how often the clone was seen (once, few, many), or a class if it is expanded.

V gene: TRBV7-2; D gene: -; clone size: -; CDR3 length: 16; J gene: TRBJ1-3; CDR3 DNA: TGTGCCAGCAGCCCTCAAACAGGGAGTGCTGGAAACACCATATATTTT; CDR3 protein: CASSPQTGSAGNTIYF
V gene: TRBV27; D gene: -; clone size: -; CDR3 length: 13; J gene: TRBJ2-5; CDR3 DNA: TGTGCCAGCAGTTTGTGGGGTGGCGAGACCCAGTACTTC; CDR3 protein: CASSLWGGETQYF
V gene: TRBV11-3; D gene: -; clone size: -; CDR3 length: 14; J gene: TRBJ2-5; CDR3 DNA: TGTGCCAGCAGCTTAGATACAGTACAAGAGACCCAGTACTTC; CDR3 protein: CASSLDTVQETQYF
V gene: TRBV10-2; D gene: -; clone size: -; CDR3 length: 16; J gene: TRBJ1-3; CDR3 DNA: TGCGCCAGCAGTGAGGCAGGAGCAGTCCCTGGAAACACCATATATTTT; CDR3 protein: CASSEAGAVPGNTIYF
V gene: TRBV19; D gene: -; clone size: -; CDR3 length: 15; J gene: TRBJ2-1; CDR3 DNA: TGTGCCAGTAGTAATTGGGGGGATTATGACAATGAGCAGTTCTTC; CDR3 protein: CASSNWGDYDNEQFF
V gene: TRBV14; D gene: -; clone size: -; CDR3 length: 16; J gene: TRBJ1-6; CDR3 DNA: TGTGCCAGCAGCTCACGGGTACTCTCCTATAATTCACCCCTCCACTTT; CDR3 protein: CASSSRVLSYNSPLHF
V gene: TRBV11-2; D gene: -; clone size: once; CDR3 length: 11; J gene: TRBJ2-3; CDR3 DNA: TGTGCCAGCAGCTTGACAGATACGCAGTATTTT; CDR3 protein: CASSLTDTQYF
V gene: TRBV12-3/TRBV12-4; D gene: -; clone size: -; CDR3 length: 13; J gene: TRBJ2-5; CDR3 DNA: TGTGCCAGCAGGCCGGACGAACAAGAGACCCAGTACTTC; CDR3 protein: CASRPDEQETQYF
V gene: TRBV6-1; D gene: -; clone size: -; CDR3 length: 12; J gene: TRBJ1-1; CDR3 DNA: TGTGCCAGCAGTGAAGCGCCCCGGGCAGCTTTCTTT; CDR3 protein: CASSEAPRAAFF
V gene: TRBV6-5; D gene: -; clone size: -; CDR3 length: 14; J gene: TRBJ1-1; CDR3 DNA: TGTGCCAGCAGAGCAATCGGACCCCAGCGGGAAGCTTTCTTT; CDR3 protein: CASRAIGPQREAFF
V gene: TRBV4-3; D gene: -; clone size: -; CDR3 length: 14; J gene: TRBJ1-1; CDR3 DNA: TGCGCCAGCAGCCGAACCAGGGGTGGGACTGAAGCTTTCTTT; CDR3 protein: CASSRTRGGTEAFF
V gene: TRBV21-1; D gene: -; clone size: -; CDR3 length: 17; J gene: TRBJ2-7; CDR3 DNA: TGTGCCAGCAGCAAAGGTATTAGCGGGGGGAAAACCTACGAGCAGTACTTC; CDR3 protein: CASSKGISGGKTYEQYF
V gene: TRBV29-1; D gene: -; clone size: -; CDR3 length: 13; J gene: TRBJ1-5; CDR3 DNA: TGCAGCGTTAAGGAAGGGGCCAATCAGCCCCAGCATTTT; CDR3 protein: CSVKEGANQPQHF
V gene: TRBV19; D gene: -; clone size: -; CDR3 length: 15; J gene: TRBJ2-7; CDR3 DNA: TGTGCCAGTAGTAGGACGGGGACATCACTCTACGAGCAGTACTTC; CDR3 protein: CASSRTGTSLYEQYF
V gene: TRBV11-3; D gene: -; clone size: -; CDR3 length: 14; J gene: TRBJ2-5; CDR3 DNA: TGTGCCAGCAGCTTAGGGGGGGCAGTGGAGACCCAGTACTTC; CDR3 protein: CASSLGGAVETQYF
V gene: TRBV9; D gene: TRBD1; clone size: -; CDR3 length: 15; J gene: TRBJ1-6; CDR3 DNA: TGTGCCAGCAGCGGCTGGACAGGGGGCGAATCACCCCTCCACTTT; CDR3 protein: CASSGWTGGESPLHF
V gene: TRBV18; D gene: TRBD1; clone size: -; CDR3 length: 14; J gene: TRBJ1-2; CDR3 DNA: TGTGCCAGCTCATCGGACAGGGGGAACTATGGCTACACCTTC; CDR3 protein: CASSSDRGNYGYTF
V gene: TRBV6-2/TRBV6-3; D gene: TRBD1; clone size: -; CDR3 length: 15; J gene: TRBJ2-7; CDR3 DNA: TGTGCCAGCAGTTCCCGGGACAGGGGAATTGCCGAGCAGTACTTC; CDR3 protein: CASSSRDRGIAEQYF
V gene: TRBV19; D gene: TRBD1; clone size: -; CDR3 length: 15; J gene: TRBJ1-6; CDR3 DNA: TGTGCCAGTAGCAGGGGGGGTGTCTATAATTCACCCCTCCACTTT; CDR3 protein: CASSRGGVYNSPLHF
V gene: TRBV7-9; D gene: -; clone size: -; CDR3 length: 15; J gene: TRBJ2-7; CDR3 DNA: TGTGCCAGCAGCCAGTCAGGCCAAAGGGAAGCCGAGCAGTACTTC; CDR3 protein: CASSQSGQREAEQYF
V gene: TRBV10-2; D gene: -; clone size: once; CDR3 length: 13; J gene: TRBJ2-2; CDR3 DNA: TGCGCCAGCAGTGATTCCCAGTCCGGGGAGCTGTTTTTT; CDR3 protein: CASSDSQSGELFF
V gene: TRBV7-3; D gene: -; clone size: -; CDR3 length: 14; J gene: TRBJ2-5; CDR3 DNA: TGTGCCAGCAGCCCAGGGGTGGGCCAAGAGACCCAGTACTTC; CDR3 protein: CASSPGVGQETQYF
V gene: TRBV5-1; D gene: -; clone size: -; CDR3 length: 12; J gene: TRBJ1-1; CDR3 DNA: TGCGCCAGCAGGTCCTTGGGGGCCGAAGCTTTCTTT; CDR3 protein: CASRSLGAEAFF
V gene: TRBV30; D gene: -; clone size: -; CDR3 length: 14; J gene: TRBJ1-1; CDR3 DNA: TGTGCCTGGAGTGTATCACGAGGGCGGACTGAAGCTTTCTTT; CDR3 protein: CAWSVSRGRTEAFF
V gene: TRBV6-5; D gene: -; clone size: -; CDR3 length: 15; J gene: TRBJ2-7; CDR3 DNA: TGTGCCAGCATCGCAGCCGGGAGACGTTTTTACGAGCAGTACTTC; CDR3 protein: CASIAAGRRFYEQYF
V gene: TRBV30; D gene: TRBD1; clone size: -; CDR3 length: 13; J gene: TRBJ1-3; CDR3 DNA: TGTGCCTGGAACAGGGGATCTGGAAACACCATATATTTT; CDR3 protein: CAWNRGSGNTIYF
V gene: TRBV19; D gene: TRBD2; clone size: -; CDR3 length: 15; J gene: TRBJ2-1; CDR3 DNA: TGTGCCAGTAGTGCATCTAGCGGGGGGGCCGGTGAGCAGTTCTTC; CDR3 protein: CASSASSGGAGEQFF
V gene: TRBV10-3; D gene: TRBD1; clone size: once; CDR3 length: 15; J gene: TRBJ1-6; CDR3 DNA: TGTGCCATCAGCCCTGCCGGGACAGGGAACTCACCCCTCCACTTT; CDR3 protein: CAISPAGTGNSPLHF
V gene: TRBV14; D gene: -; clone size: -; CDR3 length: 14; J gene: TRBJ2-5; CDR3 DNA: TGTGCCAGCAGCTCCAGGGACCTGAGAGAGACCCAGTACTTC; CDR3 protein: CASSSRDLRETQYF
V gene: TRBV5-5; D gene: -; clone size: -; CDR3 length: 13; J gene: TRBJ2-4; CDR3 DNA: TGTGCCAGCAACTCAGTCGGAAAAAACATTCAGTACTTC; CDR3 protein: CASNSVGKNIQYF
V gene: TRBV4-1; D gene: -; clone size: -; CDR3 length: 15; J gene: TRBJ1-5; CDR3 DNA: TGCGCCAGCAGCCCGAGGACGGGGGCGGATCAGCCCCAGCATTTT; CDR3 protein: CASSPRTGADQPQHF
V gene: TRBV12-3/TRBV12-4; D gene: TRBD2; clone size: -; CDR3 length: 12; J gene: TRBJ2-1; CDR3 DNA: TGTGCCACCTTAGCGGGGGGAAATGAGCAGTTCTTC; CDR3 protein: CATLAGGNEQFF
V gene: TRBV2; D gene: TRBD1; clone size: -; CDR3 length: 15; J gene: TRBJ2-5; CDR3 DNA: TGTGCCAGCAGTGAAGCGCGCACAGGGGGTGAGACCCAGTACTTC; CDR3 protein: CASSEARTGGETQYF
V gene: TRBV3-1/TRBV3-2; D gene: -; clone size: -; CDR3 length: 15; J gene: TRBJ2-5; CDR3 DNA: TGTGCCAGCAGCCAAGTGAGGGCAGACCAAGAGACCCAGTACTTC; CDR3 protein: CASSQVRADQETQYF
V gene: TRBV23-1; D gene: -; clone size: -; CDR3 length: 16; J gene: TRBJ1-5; CDR3 DNA: TGCGCCAGCAGTCAATCGTGGAAGAGTCCCGATCAGCCCCAGCATTTT; CDR3 protein: CASSQSWKSPDQPQHF
V gene: TRBV19; D gene: -; clone size: few; CDR3 length: 12; J gene: TRBJ1-4; CDR3 DNA: TGTGCCAGTAGAAATTATAATGAAAAACTGTTTTTT; CDR3 protein: CASRNYNEKLFF
V gene: TRBV6-6; D gene: -; clone size: once; CDR3 length: 14; J gene: TRBJ2-3; CDR3 DNA: TGTGCCAGCAGTTACGGGGCTAGGAGAGATACGCAGTATTTT; CDR3 protein: CASSYGARRDTQYF
V gene: TRBV4-1; D gene: -; clone size: -; CDR3 length: 13; J gene: TRBJ2-7; CDR3 DNA: TGCGCCAGCAGCCAAGAGGAGTACTACGAGCAGTACTTC; CDR3 protein: CASSQEEYYEQYF
V gene: TRBV3-1/TRBV3-2; D gene: -; clone size: -; CDR3 length: 11; J gene: TRBJ2-7; CDR3 DNA: TGTGCCAGCAGCCGAGTCTACGAGCAGTACTTC; CDR3 protein: CASSRVYEQYF
V gene: TRBV9; D gene: -; clone size: -; CDR3 length: 14; J gene: TRBJ1-1; CDR3 DNA: TGTGCCAGCAGCGTAGTAGGAGAGAACACTGAAGCTTTCTTT; CDR3 protein: CASSVVGENTEAFF
V gene: TRBV4-2; D gene: TRBD1; clone size: -; CDR3 length: 15; J gene: TRBJ2-3; CDR3 DNA: TGTGCCAGCAGGCGTCAGGGGGAGAGCACAGATACGCAGTATTTT; CDR3 protein: CASRRQGESTDTQYF
V gene: TRBV4-3; D gene: -; clone size: -; CDR3 length: 13; J gene: TRBJ2-5; CDR3 DNA: TGCGCCAGCAGCCAAGGACTAACAGAGACCCAGTACTTC; CDR3 protein: CASSQGLTETQYF
V gene: TRBV5-1; D gene: TRBD2; clone size: -; CDR3 length: 14; J gene: TRBJ2-3; CDR3 DNA: TGCGCCAGCAGCTGGACTAGCGGGGCAGATACGCAGTATTTT; CDR3 protein: CASSWTSGADTQYF
V gene: TRBV28; D gene: -; clone size: -; CDR3 length: 13; J gene: TRBJ1-2; CDR3 DNA: TGTGCCAGCAGTTTTGGACAGCACTATGGCTACACCTTC; CDR3 protein: CASSFGQHYGYTF
V gene: TRBV9; D gene: -; clone size: -; CDR3 length: 14; J gene: TRBJ1-1; CDR3 DNA: TGTGCCAGCAGCCCCCGACAGTTGAACACTGAAGCTTTCTTT; CDR3 protein: CASSPRQLNTEAFF
V gene: TRBV19; D gene: -; clone size: -; CDR3 length: 13; J gene: TRBJ2-3; CDR3 DNA: TGTGCCAGTCGCACCCGGGACGGGGATACGCAGTATTTT; CDR3 protein: CASRTRDGDTQYF
V gene: TRBV4-2; D gene: -; clone size: -; CDR3 length: 11; J gene: TRBJ1-2; CDR3 DNA: TGTGCCAGCAGCCAAGGAGGGGGCTACACCTTC; CDR3 protein: CASSQGGGYTF